This TCR beta chain was sequenced during a study of T cells after yellow fever vaccination. Study-level information: Each low-cell-number fraction was prepared by means of SMART-Seq v4 Ultra Low Input. Whole-study results and caveats: The appearance of a small share of clonotypes in both CD4 and CD8 compartments was observed. A large majority of primary-vaccination clones showed up again after the booster (approximately 96% CD4, 75% to 90% CD8).

By 5'RACE template switching, TCR cDNA was produced, with a universal primer site and UMIs added in the process. One entry per CDR3 protein results from TCRdb running MiXCR on the 5' RACE reads. The sample consists of roughly 120,000 distinct CDR3 sequences, roughly 6.8% of them appearing once. This clonotype has only a few counts. Its specificity is unknown. This CDR3 comprises 15 residues. Germline CDR1 and CDR2: SGHKS and YYEKEE (reference sequence). Losses at the gene ends were 4 bases for V and 3 bases for J; bases not matched to a gene: 8. The J gene is TRBJ1-1, the V gene TRBV5-5, with TRBD1 matching over 8 bases. Sequenced here: CD4+ T cells sorted from PBMCs, sampled 35 to 50 days after the first yellow fever vaccination. This receptor was identified in a man aged 18-30 years who received the YFV17D yellow fever vaccine. The CDR3 sequence is CASSTATGVYTEAFF. In nucleotides, the CDR3 is TGTGCCAGCAGCACCGCGACAGGGGTCTACACTGAAGCTTTCTTT.